This T cell receptor (beta chain) was profiled in a study of cytotoxic CD8 clonotypes in ibrutinib-treated CLL. A note on this clone: No antigen is known for it.

The CDR3 runs 14 residues. Germline values: CDR1 SGHRS, CDR2 YFSETQ. V gave up 4 bases and J gave up 6 bases; unmatched junction bases: 8. Libraries were prepared by immunoSEQ multiplex PCR; TCRdb keeps only in-frame clonotypes and omits some of them. Here the sample spans around 150,000 clones, over 75% being singletons. General study findings and limits: Rising at ibrutinib response, clonality subsequently fell back toward baseline at progression. Sustained-remission patients were sampled at one set of times and progressing patients at different ones.

Libraries of TCR beta were made from approximately 1.9 micrograms of genomic DNA that came from cryopreserved PBMCs. The sample consisted of PBMCs, taken after 36 months of ibrutinib treatment. The receptor's source is a human donor with chronic lymphocytic leukemia. The chain has TRBV5-1 and TRBJ1-1; TRBD1 matches at 8 bases. CDR3 nucleotides: TGCGCCAGCAGCCTTGGGACAGGAGTAGCTGAAGCTTTCTTT. It translates to CASSLGTGVAEAFF.